Presented here are 21 T cell receptor beta chains from one specimen sequenced in a study of T cells after yellow fever vaccination. TCRdb processed the 5' RACE reads anew with MiXCR; each CDR3 protein has one entry. Counted here are about 300,000 distinct CDR3 sequences, around 7% occurring once; the ten biggest clones make up about a sixth. Sequenced here: PBMCs, sampled approximately 40 days after the first yellow fever vaccination. The receptors shown here come from a man aged 18 to 35 who received the YFV17D yellow fever vaccine.

The table lists this clonotype with many counts. The chain carries TRBV12-3 or TRBV12-4 and TRBJ2-2, with D perhaps TRBD2 (7 bases). V shed 7 bases and J shed 5 bases, with 20 bases lying between them. This CDR3 is 16 amino acids long. CDR3: CASKIPGGVGTGELFF. The CDR3 coding sequence is TGTGCCAGCAAGATCCCGGGGGGCGTTGGGACCGGGGAGCTGTTTTTT.

This clonotype came up a few times. The chain has TRBV20-1 and TRBJ1-5; D is ambiguous. Germline assignment: CDR1 DFQATT and CDR2 SNEGSKA (reference sequence). The germline V and J ends were trimmed by 1 base and 7 bases, with 11 bases remaining between them. CDR3 length: 13 residues. Here the CDR3 reads CSARARELQPQHF. The CDR3 DNA reads TGCAGTGCTAGAGCAAGGGAGCTGCAGCCCCAGCATTTT.

This clonotype appeared a few times. The chain uses TRBV5-6 and TRBJ2-2; possible D gene TRBD2, 6 bases. The CDR3 is 16 amino acids. V lost 1 base to trimming and J lost 6 bases, with 16 bases between them. Germline V lookup: CDR1 SGHDT, CDR2 YYEEEE. CDR3 nucleotide sequence: TGTGCCAGCAGCTTGTCATCTAGCGTCTATTCCGGGGAGCTGTTTTTT. Translated, it gives CASSLSSSVYSGELFF.

The chain recombines TRBV6-4 with TRBJ2-1, with 15 bases lining up with TRBD2. The CDR3 is 16 amino acids. The V and J ends lost 0 bases and 9 bases, in that order; junction bases with no gene match: 3. Germline CDR1 and CDR2: MRHNA and SNTAGT. CDR3 nucleotide sequence: TGTGCCAGCAGTGACTCGGGACTAGCGGGGGGAGGTGAGCAGTTCTTC. Translation: CASSDSGLAGGGEQFF.

This clonotype was counted between two and nine times. The chain combines TRBV7-2 with TRBJ1-5; 7 bases agree with TRBD1. Germline lookup yields CDR1 SGHTA and CDR2 FQGNSA. The CDR3 has 16 residues. Germline trimming cut 0 bases from V and 2 bases from J; bases unmatched to any gene: 4. The DNA for the CDR3 is TGTGCCAGCAGCTTAGCGTACAGGGGCGGCAATCAGCCCCAGCATTTT. Encoded protein: CASSLAYRGGNQPQHF.

The V call is TRBV30, the J call TRBJ2-5, with 7 bases matching TRBD1. The V and J ends lost 2 bases and 4 bases, in that order; junction bases with no gene match: 1. Per germline, CDR1 GTSNPN and CDR2 SVGIG (reference sequence). The CDR3 sequence is 12 residues long. CDR3 sequence: CAWSKGAETQYF. Here the CDR3 DNA reads TGTGCCTGGAGTAAGGGGGCAGAGACCCAGTACTTC. The variable domain in full, with the rest retrieved from reference TRBV30 and TRBJ2-5, is SQTIHQWPATLVQPVGSPLSLECTVEGTSNPNLYWYRQAAGRGLQLLFYSVGIGQISSEVPQNLSASRPQDRQFILSSKKLLLSDSGFYLCAWSKGAETQYFGPGTRLLVL.

The CDR3 protein is CASSPGQLLNIQYF. CDR3 DNA: TGCGCCAGCAGCCCCGGACAGTTACTAAACATTCAGTACTTC. The chain joins TRBV5-1 to TRBJ2-4; possible D gene TRBD1, 6 bases. This CDR3 is 14 amino acids long. Germline assignment: CDR1 SGHRS and CDR2 YFSETQ. The V end lost 4 bases, the J end lost 6 bases, and 14 bases lay between the germline ends.

This clonotype has only a few counts. The V and J genes are TRBV6-2 or TRBV6-3 and TRBJ2-7; possibly TRBD1 for D (5 bases). The CDR3 is made up of 18 amino acids. Trimming took off 7 bases at V and 0 bases at J, with 25 bases between the two ends. Germline values: CDR1 MNHEY, CDR2 SVGEGT. The CDR3 loop is CASTHRPQQETSSYEQYV. The CDR3 nucleotides are TGTGCCAGCACCCACAGGCCTCAACAGGAAACAAGCTCCTACGAGCAGTACGTC.

This clonotype was observed many times. J is TRBJ2-2 and V is TRBV12-3 or TRBV12-4, with D unresolved. The CDR3 loop spans 13 amino acids. V lost 5 bases to trimming and J lost 1 base, with 5 bases between them. CDR3 DNA sequence: TGTGCCAGCAGTCCTCAGAACACCGGGGAGCTGTTTTTT. This codes for CASSPQNTGELFF.

This clonotype was seen at least ten times. This chain joins TRBV19 and TRBJ2-2, with D possibly TRBD1 on 6 matching bases. This CDR3 region has 13 residues. CDR1 and CDR2 from the germline V gene are LNHDA and SQIVND (reference sequence). V gave up 6 bases and J gave up 7 bases, with 12 bases separating them. CDR3 sequence reads: CASSPQGFGELFF. The CDR3 DNA follows: TGTGCCAGTAGCCCTCAGGGGTTCGGGGAGCTGTTTTTT.

The gene calls are TRBV7-9 and TRBJ2-7, with a weak D call TRBD1 (5 bases). Germline assignment: CDR1 SEHNR and CDR2 FQNEAQ (reference sequence). The CDR3 sequence is 13 residues long. V lost 5 bases and J lost 2, with 10 bases in between. The CDR3 is CASSPRQTYEQYV. For the CDR3, the DNA is TGTGCCAGCAGCCCGAGACAGACCTACGAGCAGTACGTC.

This clonotype was detected ten times or more. The rearrangement uses TRBV12-3 or TRBV12-4 and TRBJ1-1, with D possibly being TRBD1 (6 bases). This CDR3 is built from 12 residues. V was clipped by 4 bases and J by 12 bases, with 15 bases between them. The CDR3 region is CASSSTGWLPFF. The CDR3 region has the DNA TGTGCCAGCAGTTCCACAGGGTGGCTTCCTTTCTTT.

Concerning this clonotype itself: A much larger clone is a single base away; this may be a read error. The chain uses TRBV5-1 and TRBJ2-1; TRBD1 might be the D (6 bases). The germline V gene encodes CDR1 SGHRS and CDR2 YFSETQ. The CDR3 contains 14 residues. The CDR3 here is CASSLQGSYNKQFF. The DNA of the CDR3 is TGCGCCAGCAGCTTACAGGGCTCCTACAATAAGCAGTTCTTC.

This clonotype turned up a few times. The chain couples TRBV29-1 to TRBJ2-7; TRBD2 aligns across 10 bases. The germline V gene has CDR1 SQVTM and CDR2 ANQGSEA. CDR3 size: 13 residues. Trimming cost V 0 bases and J 7 bases; bases outside gene matches: 3. The CDR3 nucleotides are TGCAGCGTTGAAGAAGCGGGGGGGAGAGAGCAGTACGTC. This encodes CSVEEAGGREQYV.

This clonotype was seen a few times. The chain recombines TRBV5-4 with TRBJ2-5, with 8 bases that match TRBD2. CDR1 is SGHNT and CDR2 is YYREEE in the germline V gene (reference sequence). This CDR3 contains 14 residues. V dropped 4 bases and J dropped 5; count of bases not matched to a gene: 7. In DNA, the CDR3 is TGTGCCAGCAGCCCGGGGACTAGATGGGAGACCCAGTACTTC. It encodes CASSPGTRWETQYF.

The genes are TRBV20-1 and TRBJ1-5; TRBD1 might be the D (6 bases). Trimming shortened V by 4 bases and J by 1 base, and 23 bases separated the two germline ends. Germline V gene sequence: CDR1 DFQATT, CDR2 SNEGSKA (reference sequence). The CDR3 is 18 amino acids. This chain's CDR3 is CSANAPGAGLVSNQPQHF. In DNA form, the CDR3 reads TGCAGTGCTAACGCCCCAGGGGCGGGTTTGGTCAGCAATCAGCCCCAGCATTTT.

Ten or more counts support this clonotype. This chain joins TRBV7-9 and TRBJ1-3; no reliable D call. The V gene's germline CDR1 is SEHNR and CDR2 FQNEAQ (reference sequence). This CDR3 spans 15 amino acids. V dropped 8 bases and J dropped 4 bases, with 18 bases sitting between them. The CDR3 loop reads CASAPRPSAGNTIYF. DNA of the CDR3: TGTGCCAGCGCTCCGCGACCTTCGGCGGGAAACACCATATATTTT. Full variable domain (remainder filled in from reference TRBV7-9 and TRBJ1-3): DTGVSQNPRHKITKRGQNVTFRCDPISEHNRLYWYRQTLGQGPEFLTYFQNEAQLEKSRLLSDRFSAERPKGSFSTLEIQRTEQGDSAMYLCASAPRPSAGNTIYFGEGSWLTVV.

The V call is TRBV2, the J call TRBJ1-5; 8 bases map to TRBD1. The junction had 5 bases not matched to a gene; V was cut back by 6 bases and J by 1 base. The CDR3 consists of 15 residues. Germline V gene sequence: CDR1 SNHLY, CDR2 FYNNEI. The CDR3 DNA reads TGTGCCAGCAGGCAGGGGGCTAGGAGCAATCAGCCCCAGCATTTT. Translating gives CASRQGARSNQPQHF.

In its sample, this clonotype was seen a few times. The V call is TRBV7-8, the J call TRBJ1-2, with D possibly TRBD1 on 6 matching bases. V was cut by 5 bases and J by 0 bases, with 19 bases left in between. The V gene's germline CDR1 is SGHVS and CDR2 FQNEAQ. The CDR3 covers 17 residues. CDR3 amino acids: CASSSFRGGGSNYGYTF. CDR3 bases: TGTGCCAGCAGCAGTTTCAGGGGTGGAGGGTCTAACTATGGCTACACCTTC.

This clonotype was seen only a few times. V usage is TRBV7-3 and J usage is TRBJ1-1; a weak D match, TRBD1 (5 bases). V lost 5 bases and J 0 bases, leaving 13 bases between the germline ends. The V gene's germline CDR1 is SGHTA and CDR2 FQGTGA. The CDR3 totals 15 residues. The CDR3 spells CASSPQGSMNTEAFF. The DNA of the CDR3 is TGTGCCAGCAGCCCCCAGGGTAGTATGAACACTGAAGCTTTCTTT.

This clonotype was found a few times. The genes are TRBV9 and TRBJ2-1; 14 nucleotides align to TRBD2. The ends lost 3 bases at V and 9 bases at J; junction bases unmatched: 5. This CDR3 contains 15 residues. The germline V gene encodes CDR1 SGDLS and CDR2 YYNGEE. The CDR3 sequence is CASSAGLAGGVEQFF. In nucleotides, the CDR3 is TGTGCCAGCAGCGCCGGACTAGCGGGGGGAGTTGAGCAGTTCTTC.